A selection of T cell receptor beta chains follows, all from one sample in a study of control samples from healthy donors and cancer patients. Sequencing was performed with immunoSEQ multiplex PCR; in TCRdb, only in-frame clones are kept and a portion is missing. The table records under 75,000 clones, 85% of them present only once. The sample consisted of blood. Receptor source: a man between 35 and 55 years old in good health. CDR3s include the opening cysteine and the closing phenylalanine or tryptophan. Fields, in order: clone size, J gene, V gene, D gene, CDR3 DNA, CDR3 protein. The D gene is left open where the match is weak. Size tells how often a clone was seen (once, few, many) or the class of an expanded clone, and some rows leave it out.

size: once; J: TRBJ2-2; V: TRBV10-3; D: TRBD1; DNA: TGTGCCATCAGGAGAGGGACAGGGCCCGGGGAGCTGTTTTTT; CDR3: CAIRRGTGPGELFF
size: NA; J: TRBJ1-5; V: TRBV10-3; D: TRBD1; DNA: TGTGCCATACCCCACAGGGGGCTGGTTGGAGAGCCCCAGCATTTT; CDR3: CAIPHRGLVGEPQHF
size: NA; J: TRBJ1-2; V: TRBV24-1; D: TRBD1; DNA: TGTGCCACCAGTGATTCCGAGACAGGGGTAGGTGGCTACACCTTC; CDR3: CATSDSETGVGGYTF
size: NA; J: TRBJ2-2; V: TRBV4-3; D: NA; DNA: TGCGCCAGCAGCCAGAATAGGGCTCTCCCTGGCGGGGAGCTGTTTTTT; CDR3: CASSQNRALPGGELFF
size: NA; J: TRBJ1-2; V: TRBV4-2; D: NA; DNA: TGTGCCAGCAGCCAAGATAGAAATACTTTCGTTAACTATGGCTACACCTTC; CDR3: CASSQDRNTFVNYGYTF
size: NA; J: TRBJ1-1; V: TRBV29-1; D: NA; DNA: TGCAGCGTCGACCGGAACACTGAAGCTTTCTTT; CDR3: CSVDRNTEAFF
size: NA; J: TRBJ2-3; V: TRBV2; D: TRBD1; DNA: TGTGCCAGCAGCCCGGGACAGGGGGGCACAGATACGCAGTATTTT; CDR3: CASSPGQGGTDTQYF
size: once; J: TRBJ2-7; V: TRBV9; D: TRBD2; DNA: TGTGCCAGCAGTCTAGCGGGGGACTACGAGCAGTACTTC; CDR3: CASSLAGDYEQYF
size: NA; J: TRBJ1-1; V: TRBV21-1; D: NA; DNA: TGTGCCAGCAGCCCCCGTTGGTCCCACCCCATGAACACTGAAGCTTTCTTT; CDR3: CASSPRWSHPMNTEAFF
size: few; J: TRBJ1-5; V: TRBV2; D: TRBD1; DNA: TGTGCCAGCAGCCTGGACAGGGCTAATCAGCCCCAGCATTTT; CDR3: CASSLDRANQPQHF
size: NA; J: TRBJ1-2; V: TRBV15; D: NA; DNA: TGTGCCACCAGCAATTACGGGGAAGGGGGCTACACCTTC; CDR3: CATSNYGEGGYTF
size: once; J: TRBJ2-2; V: TRBV6-5; D: TRBD1; DNA: TGTGCCAGCACTCCGGGACAGGGGTTCGGGGAGCTGTTTTTT; CDR3: CASTPGQGFGELFF
size: few; J: TRBJ1-1; V: TRBV7-6; D: TRBD1; DNA: TGTGCCAGCAGCTTCCCGGGACAGGGTAACACTGAAGCTTTCTTT; CDR3: CASSFPGQGNTEAFF
size: few; J: TRBJ2-3; V: TRBV19; D: TRBD2; DNA: TGTGCCATCAAAGGTCGGGGGGACACAGATACGCAGTATTTT; CDR3: CAIKGRGDTDTQYF
size: NA; J: TRBJ1-4; V: TRBV5-8; D: NA; DNA: TGTGCCAGCAGCTTCCGGGGAACTAATGAAAAACTGTTTTTT; CDR3: CASSFRGTNEKLFF
size: once; J: TRBJ1-2; V: TRBV4-1; D: NA; DNA: TGCGCCAGCAGCCAAGATCGAGACAGGACCTATGGCTACACCTTC; CDR3: CASSQDRDRTYGYTF
size: NA; J: TRBJ2-3; V: TRBV9; D: NA; DNA: TGTGCCAGCAGCGGGGGGCCGGCTAGTCCAGATACGCAGTATTTT; CDR3: CASSGGPASPDTQYF
size: NA; J: TRBJ2-1; V: TRBV6-6; D: NA; DNA: TGTGCCAGCAGTCCCAACAATGAGCAGTTCTTC; CDR3: CASSPNNEQFF
size: NA; J: TRBJ1-1; V: TRBV12-3/TRBV12-4; D: NA; DNA: TGTGCCAGCAGTTTAGAGTATCACACTGAAGCTTTCTTT; CDR3: CASSLEYHTEAFF
size: NA; J: TRBJ1-2; V: TRBV7-3; D: NA; DNA: TGTGCCAGCAGCTCACAGCCTAACTATGGCTACACCTTC; CDR3: CASSSQPNYGYTF
size: NA; J: TRBJ2-3; V: TRBV6-5; D: TRBD1; DNA: TGTGCCAGCAGTTACGGGACAGGGGGCGCAGATACGCAGTATTTT; CDR3: CASSYGTGGADTQYF
size: NA; J: TRBJ1-1; V: TRBV6-5; D: NA; DNA: TGTGCCAGCAGGCGGGCGTCCATGAACACTGAAGCTTTCTTT; CDR3: CASRRASMNTEAFF
size: NA; J: TRBJ1-4; V: TRBV7-6; D: NA; DNA: TGTGCCAGCAGCTTATGGGACGGCATAGGGGAAAAACTGTTTTTT; CDR3: CASSLWDGIGEKLFF
size: once; J: TRBJ1-2; V: TRBV20-1; D: NA; DNA: TGCAGTGCTCGGGTGACCTATGGCTACACCTTC; CDR3: CSARVTYGYTF
size: NA; J: TRBJ2-5; V: TRBV5-4; D: TRBD2; DNA: TGTGCCAGCAGCCGAACTAGCGGGGGGGAGACCCAGTACTTC; CDR3: CASSRTSGGETQYF
size: NA; J: TRBJ1-6; V: TRBV2; D: NA; DNA: TGTGCCAGCAGTGATTTGTGGGGGAAGGGTTCACCCCTCCACTTT; CDR3: CASSDLWGKGSPLHF
size: NA; J: TRBJ2-7; V: TRBV7-2; D: NA; DNA: TGTGCCAGCAGCTCCCCGCCCCTACGGTACGAGCAGTACTTC; CDR3: CASSSPPLRYEQYF
size: NA; J: TRBJ1-3; V: TRBV19; D: NA; DNA: TGTGCCAGTAGTCTCGGGGGCCGAGGGGATGGAAACACCATATATTTT; CDR3: CASSLGGRGDGNTIYF
size: few; J: TRBJ2-2; V: TRBV7-8; D: NA; DNA: TGTGCCAGCAGCTTAGTAAGGCCGGGAACCGGGGAGCTGTTTTTT; CDR3: CASSLVRPGTGELFF
size: NA; J: TRBJ2-3; V: TRBV18; D: TRBD1; DNA: TGTGCCAGCTCATTACAGACAGGGCCAGATACGCAGTATTTT; CDR3: CASSLQTGPDTQYF
size: few; J: TRBJ1-2; V: TRBV11-3; D: NA; DNA: TGTGCCAGCAGCCCGGGGGGAGAGTATGGCTACACCTTC; CDR3: CASSPGGEYGYTF
size: NA; J: TRBJ1-1; V: TRBV7-9; D: NA; DNA: TGTGCCAGCAGCCCCCGAACGGGACCCAACACTGAAGCTTTCTTT; CDR3: CASSPRTGPNTEAFF
size: NA; J: TRBJ1-1; V: TRBV6-5; D: NA; DNA: TGTGCCAGCAGTTACCCGGGAGCTGAAGCTTTCTTT; CDR3: CASSYPGAEAFF
size: NA; J: TRBJ2-2; V: TRBV9; D: TRBD1; DNA: TGTGCCAGCAGCGTAGCTCAGGGGGCGGCCGGGGAGCTGTTTTTT; CDR3: CASSVAQGAAGELFF
size: NA; J: TRBJ1-1; V: TRBV9; D: NA; DNA: TGTGCCAGCAGCTCCCCCGAGGGGGGCGGGGGCACTGAAGCTTTCTTT; CDR3: CASSSPEGGGGTEAFF
size: few; J: TRBJ1-1; V: TRBV6-4; D: NA; DNA: TGTGCCAGCAGTTCCCGGGGGGGAAGGGACACTGAAGCTTTCTTT; CDR3: CASSSRGGRDTEAFF
size: NA; J: TRBJ1-5; V: TRBV7-2; D: TRBD1; DNA: TGTGCCAGCAGCTTAGGGACAGGGGGAGGGGGGCAGCCCCAGCATTTT; CDR3: CASSLGTGGGGQPQHF
size: NA; J: TRBJ1-1; V: TRBV20-1; D: NA; DNA: TGCAGTGCTAGTCCCAGGGGCACTGAAGCTTTCTTT; CDR3: CSASPRGTEAFF
size: NA; J: TRBJ1-2; V: TRBV7-3; D: NA; DNA: TGTGCCAGCAGCGCCCACCCTAGGCCCCTTGGACTGTCTGATGGCTACACCTTC; CDR3: CASSAHPRPLGLSDGYTF
size: NA; J: TRBJ1-4; V: TRBV18; D: NA; DNA: TGTGCCAGCTCACCACGACAGCCAGCGAGCAATGAAAAACTGTTTTTT; CDR3: CASSPRQPASNEKLFF
size: NA; J: TRBJ2-3; V: TRBV10-3; D: NA; DNA: TGTGCCATCAAGGGGAGAAGCGCAGATACGCAGTATTTT; CDR3: CAIKGRSADTQYF
size: NA; J: TRBJ1-1; V: TRBV5-1; D: TRBD1; DNA: TGCGCCAGCAGCTTGGCCGGGGAAGGGGGCCGGAACACTGAAGCTTTCTTT; CDR3: CASSLAGEGGRNTEAFF